The present T cell receptor beta chain was sequenced within a study of cytomegalovirus exposure and HLA in healthy donors (dated by TCRdb to about 2017). As for the study more broadly: An earlier analysis of approximately 640 of the donors reported 250 to 350 Gb of sequence data and 117 million unique TCR beta sequences from 190 million or so T cells. The study aimed to test whether signatures of past pathogen exposure could be identified by cataloging public T cell receptors. Four or five DR-DQ haplotypes were treated as single units for association and clustering because of strong linkage in the cohort. On average, around 230,000 unique TCR beta nucleotide sequences were sequenced per donor among 398 genotyped donors of the cohort, with roughly 18% of those sequences being non-productive. HLA typing covered class I and class II loci at four-digit resolution. In addition to the first cohort of 650 to 800 subjects, a separate validation cohort of 120 different subjects was used. To predict cytomegalovirus infection status, the study combined high-throughput TCR immunosequencing, statistical association of individual TCRs with disease status, and machine learning. An early release covering 550 to 650 HLA-typed donors comprised approximately 300 gigabases of sequencing data and tens of millions of unique TCR sequences. Of the roughly 400 genotyped donors, roughly 85% fell in the genetic ancestry cluster associated with self-reported Caucasian donors. In a later genetic analysis, genome-wide SNP genotypes for about 60% of the 666 donors were used, and that subset was treated as a discovery cohort. In the later analysis, no new phenotypic data were used to find candidate immune exposures; instead, reliance was placed on TCR beta sequences and their occurrence across donors. Donor age, sex, ethnicity and CMV serostatus were compiled alongside the repertoire data. All discovery cohort repertoires had been generated on a single sequencing platform. The number of donors typed differed by locus, with roughly 620-630 for A, B, C, DRB1 and DQB1, 522 for DQA1, about 610 for DPA1, and around 460 for DPB1. The study used immunosequencing to profile the T cell repertoires of more than 650 subjects and linked those repertoires to cytomegalovirus serostatus. An earlier analysis of nearly 600 of the donors applied high-throughput TCR beta sequencing to assess whether each TCR beta V gene segment acted as functional or pseudogenic. A later analysis re-examined previously published TCR beta repertoires from about 700 donors and added high-resolution HLA genotyping to investigate patterns of TCR occurrence.

In the case of this clone: No cognate antigen has been identified for it. No per-base quality is available; no much larger clone lies one base away.

As encoded in the germline V gene (reference sequence), CDR1 is LNHNV while CDR2 is YYDKDF. The trim is 3 bases for V and 1 base for J, with a gap of 9 bases between the germline ends. The CDR3 has 14 amino acids, counting the end cysteine and phenylalanine. Just CDR3 DNA is preserved here, 42 bases in frame from base 1. Libraries were made using the immunoSEQ multiplex PCR assay. The multiplex PCR relied on a mix of 60 forward primers for TCR Vbeta segments and 13 reverse primers for TCR Jbeta segments. The CDR3 region of rearranged TCR beta genes was amplified from genomic DNA by a multiplex PCR assay. On the Illumina HiSeq System, the amplified TCR beta libraries were sequenced as 87-base-pair reads. Under the source paper's analysis protocol: A later analysis counted around 72 million unique TCR beta chains across the 500 to 850 repertoires, and roughly 10 million of these chains were shared by at least two donors. To remove PCR and sequencing errors, raw reads were error-corrected and collapsed into unique sequences using a nearest-neighbor algorithm that merged closely related sequences. Alignment of CDR3 sequences to IMGT reference sequences was used to assign V, D and J gene segments. For a sequence to be retained, at least a six-nucleotide match to both a V gene segment and a J gene segment was required. Rearrangements were called productive when the CDR3 lacked stop codons and stayed in frame with V and J; all others were non-productive. Following IMGT convention, CDR3 was defined as the stretch from the second conserved V-encoded cysteine to the conserved J-encoded phenylalanine. The earlier analysis of some 580 of the donors excluded any sequence lacking an unambiguous match to a single V gene segment. In an earlier analysis of approximately 610 of the donors, V segments were called functional above 56.7% productive rearrangements and were called segregating when the between-donor standard deviation exceeded 5%. A statistical classification framework was developed to diagnose cytomegalovirus status using the catalog of TCR beta chain sequences. In a later analysis, TCR nucleotide sequences were compared against IMGT/GENE-DB human TR gene sequences so that V and J genes could be assigned. In a later analysis, CDR3 sequences and most-parsimonious VDJ recombination scenarios were assigned using the TCRdist pipeline. In a later analysis, each TCR beta chain was defined by its CDR3 amino acid sequence together with its V-gene family, and reads without a unique V-gene family were excluded. To address suspected cross-contamination and a sequencing artifact, a later analysis removed over 500 highly shared, low-generation-probability nucleotide sequences. In a later analysis, a clonal expansion index was calculated for each public chain from normalized within-repertoire ranks of inferred template counts. A later analysis computed generation probabilities with a VDJ recombination model fitted to out-of-frame rearrangements, and checked the results against IGoR. Hypergeometric tests were used in a later analysis to score TCR-TCR, TCR-HLA and TCR-CMV co-occurrence, with a repertoire-size bias correction applied to the TCR pairs. A later analysis estimated false discovery rates by permuting HLA or CMV assignments 20 times. In a later analysis, co-occurring TCRs were grouped with DBSCAN, and TCRdist sequence similarity was added when clustering was performed within HLA-allele-positive subsets. Repertoires with fewer than 30,000 or more than 120,000 public chains were left out of co-occurrence clustering, as were a handful of repertoires with anomalous nucleotide sharing. TCRdb stores this immuneACCESS table with in-frame sequences only. Part of the clones is absent; in the studies checked, under half of the shortfall reflects unresolved V genes, and no reason is known for the rest. That table is the source of V, J and clone size, and D and trimming were worked out from the DNA. The sample table lists about 100,000 clones, around 80% of them with a count of one. The ten most abundant clones make up under 0.8% of the sample.

Overall study results and their limits: A further reported finding was that TCR beta sequences accurately predicted the HLA-A and HLA-B alleles for most subjects in the first cohort. In the study, about 150 TCR beta chains were listed as associated with cytomegalovirus. Because counts were too low, 15 or so rarely observed V segments, including chromosome 9 orphons, were excluded from the earlier analysis of 500 to 700 of the donors. A later analysis found that HLA-associated TCR beta chains were more clonally expanded and had lower generation probabilities than equally common non-associated chains. Linkage disequilibrium might explain the correlated functional status among segregating V segments, but an unknown experimental factor could not be excluded. According to a later analysis, most CMV-associated TCR beta chains appeared to be HLA-restricted, and the HLA associations seemed to be driven largely by CMV exposure. Because HLA typing was unavailable for some donors at each locus, only the typed subset was used in association tests. A later analysis associated 16,951 TCR beta sequences with specific HLA alleles at a false discovery rate of 0.05. The 87-base-pair reads could not distinguish some IMGT-functional V segments, including TRBV6-2 and TRBV6-3, so those segments were excluded. It was suggested by the authors that the approach could potentially be generalized to other disease states and immunological phenotypes. In vitro tests confirmed that a few of the cytomegalovirus-associated TCR beta chains recognize cytomegalovirus antigens. According to a later analysis, parvovirus B19, influenza, CMV and Epstein-Barr virus appeared linked to several top co-occurrence clusters. The classifier was reported to diagnose cytomegalovirus status with high specificity and sensitivity in both the original cohort and the validation cohort. Roughly uniform sequencing depth across donors was assumed in presence/absence analyses, although this assumption may not hold. A cluster of highly shared sequence variants was judged likely to be a technical artifact of the sequencing pipeline. An earlier analysis of approximately 500 of the donors showed that most TCR beta V segments appeared in productive rearrangements either about 87% or about 30% of the time, which broadly matched IMGT annotations. V-gene and J-gene trimming of TCR beta chains was associated with a missense DCLRE1C variant in a later genetic analysis, and the association was replicated in an independent cohort. When HLA alleles, especially DR and DQ, strongly co-occurred, attributing TCR associations to individual alleles was difficult. Across donors, most TCR sequences were observed very rarely, whereas some public TCRs were present in many individuals. According to a later analysis, TCR association rates differed among HLA loci, with DRB1 alleles showing the most associated TCRs and HLA-C alleles showing the fewest. In a later genetic analysis, fewer N-insertions in productive TCRs were reported among donors in an Asian-associated ancestry cluster than the roughly 700-donor mean. The cohort was sequenced for TCR beta chains only, and without alpha or paired-chain data the features that could be detected were limited. For the cohort, immune exposure information was limited to CMV serostatus.

The cohort was made up of about 610 healthy bone marrow donors. Cohort members were all nominally healthy when sampled, although unrecorded immune exposures were likely present. The donor tested CMV seronegative and was one of the 352 seronegative cohort members. A peripheral blood sample was provided by each donor, and peripheral blood mononuclear cells were used for TCR beta sequencing. The Qiagen DNeasy Blood Extraction Kit was used to extract genomic DNA from the blood cell samples. The source is a woman aged 60-75 years in good health and CMV-seronegative. Sequences were obtained from PBMCs. Recombination linked TRBV15 to TRBJ1-2; the D segment cannot be called with confidence. The nucleotides read TGTGCCACCAGCAGTGATTACAATAACTATGGCTACACCTTC. This sequence encodes CATSSDYNNYGYTF. This CDR3, with the reference TRBV15 and TRBJ1-2 proteins standing in past its ends, gives the full variable domain DAMVIQNPRYQVTQFGKPVTLSCSQTLNHNVMYWYQQKSSQAPKLLFHYYDKDFNNEADTPDNFQSRRPNTSFCFLDIRSPGLGDTAMYLCATSSDYNNYGYTFGSGTRLTVV.